This entry is about one T cell receptor (beta chain). Its antigen is not identified. This PCR relied on a set of 60 Vbeta primers and 13 Jbeta primers. The repertoire was sequenced with immunoSEQ multiplex PCR; TCRdb's copy has only in-frame clones and lacks some. The table has 150,000 to 200,000 clones, around 75% seen once. This sample is drawn from a study of cytomegalovirus exposure and HLA in healthy donors. About the study: Some 85 million unique TCRs, all from HLA-typed donors, were included in an early release of the data.

Study conclusions and caveats: Productive status was seen about 87% or about 30% of the time for most TCR beta V segments in an earlier analysis. A later analysis found most CMV-associated TCR beta chains apparently HLA-restricted.

Germline V gene lookup returns CDR1 SGHVS and CDR2 FQNEAQ. The CDR3 consists of 16 residues. J lost 1 base, V lost 3 bases, and 6 bases had no gene match. Sequenced material: PBMCs. The chain carries TRBV7-8 and TRBJ1-1; 9 bases are a match to TRBD1. The receptor's source is a male donor in good health and CMV-seropositive. In DNA, the CDR3 is TGTGCCAGCAGCTTTGGGACAGGGACGTCGAACACTGAAGCTTTCTTT. Translated, it gives CASSFGTGTSNTEAFF.